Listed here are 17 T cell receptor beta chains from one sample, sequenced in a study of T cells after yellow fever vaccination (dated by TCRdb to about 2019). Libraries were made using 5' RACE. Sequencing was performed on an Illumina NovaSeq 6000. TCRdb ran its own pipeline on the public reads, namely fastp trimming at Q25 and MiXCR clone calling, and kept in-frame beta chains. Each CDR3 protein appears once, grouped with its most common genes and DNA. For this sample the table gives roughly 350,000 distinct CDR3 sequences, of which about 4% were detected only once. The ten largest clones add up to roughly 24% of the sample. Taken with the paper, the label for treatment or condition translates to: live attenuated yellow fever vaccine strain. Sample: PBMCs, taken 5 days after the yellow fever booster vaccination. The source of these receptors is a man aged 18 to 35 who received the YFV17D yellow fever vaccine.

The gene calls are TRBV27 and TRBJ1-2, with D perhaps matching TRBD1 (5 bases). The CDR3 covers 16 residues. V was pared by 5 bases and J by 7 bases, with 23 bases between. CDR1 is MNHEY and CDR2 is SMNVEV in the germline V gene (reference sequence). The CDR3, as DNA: TGTGCCAGCAGTCAGTATCCGGGACGGATCCCTCCTGGCTACACCTTC. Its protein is CASSQYPGRIPPGYTF.

The CDR3 DNA sequence: TGTGCCAGCAGCTGGCAGTACTATGGCTACACCTTC. Translation: CASSWQYYGYTF. The V call is TRBV3-1, the J call TRBJ1-2; D gene ambiguous. Germline V gene lookup returns CDR1 LGHDT and CDR2 YNNKEL (reference sequence). V lost 5 bases to trimming and J lost 3 bases, with 7 bases between them. CDR3 size: 12 residues.

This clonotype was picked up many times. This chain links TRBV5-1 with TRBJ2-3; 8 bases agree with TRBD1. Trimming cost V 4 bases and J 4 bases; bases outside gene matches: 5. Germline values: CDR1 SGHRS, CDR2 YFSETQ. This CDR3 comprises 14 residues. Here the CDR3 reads CASSRTGGPDTQYF. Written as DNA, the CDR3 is TGCGCCAGCAGCCGTACAGGGGGACCAGATACGCAGTATTTT. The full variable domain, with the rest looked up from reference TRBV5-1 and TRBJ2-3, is KAGVTQTPRYLIKTRGQQVTLSCSPISGHRSVSWYQQTPGQGLQFLFEYFSETQRNKGNFPGRFSGRQFSNSRSEMNVSTLELGDSALYLCASSRTGGPDTQYFGPGTRLTVL.

The CDR3 reads CASSLPPGSGGALNNEQFF. The CDR3 DNA is TGTGCCAGCAGCCTGCCCCCGGGTAGCGGGGGGGCCTTGAACAATGAGCAGTTCTTC. This chain joins TRBV5-6 and TRBJ2-1; 11 nucleotides match TRBD2. Germline V CDR1 and CDR2: SGHDT, YYEEEE. J was trimmed by 5 bases and V by 4 bases; bases with no gene match: 17. The CDR3 covers 19 residues.

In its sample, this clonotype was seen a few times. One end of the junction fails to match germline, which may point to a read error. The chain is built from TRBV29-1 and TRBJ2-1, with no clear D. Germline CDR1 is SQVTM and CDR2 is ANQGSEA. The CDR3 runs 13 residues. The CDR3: CSVSAPGRRHWAF. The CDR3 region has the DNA TGCAGCGTTTCCGCCCCTGGGCGCCGTCATTGGGCCTTC.

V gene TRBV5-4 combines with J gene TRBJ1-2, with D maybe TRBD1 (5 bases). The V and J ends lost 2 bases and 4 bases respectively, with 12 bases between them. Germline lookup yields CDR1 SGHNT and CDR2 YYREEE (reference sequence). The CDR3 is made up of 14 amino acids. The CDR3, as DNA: TGTGCCAGCAGCTTATGGGGGGTTGGCTATGGCTACACCTTC. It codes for CASSLWGVGYGYTF.

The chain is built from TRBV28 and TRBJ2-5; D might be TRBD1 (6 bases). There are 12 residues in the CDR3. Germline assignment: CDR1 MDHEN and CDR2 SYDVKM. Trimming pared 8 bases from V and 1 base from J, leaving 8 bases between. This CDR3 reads CASEGVQETQYF. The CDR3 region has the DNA TGTGCCAGCGAGGGGGTCCAAGAGACCCAGTACTTC.

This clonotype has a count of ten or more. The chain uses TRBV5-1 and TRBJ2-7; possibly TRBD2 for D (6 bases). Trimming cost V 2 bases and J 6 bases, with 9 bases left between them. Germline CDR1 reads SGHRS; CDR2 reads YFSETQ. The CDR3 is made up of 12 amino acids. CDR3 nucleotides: TGCGCCAGCAGCTTTCCCGGGGGCGAGCAGTACTTC. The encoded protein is CASSFPGGEQYF.

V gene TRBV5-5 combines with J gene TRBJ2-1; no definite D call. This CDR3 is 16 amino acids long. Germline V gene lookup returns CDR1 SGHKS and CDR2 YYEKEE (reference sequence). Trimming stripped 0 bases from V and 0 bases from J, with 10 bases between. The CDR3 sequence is CASSLAVTASYNEQFF. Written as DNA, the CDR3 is TGTGCCAGCAGCTTGGCCGTCACTGCCTCCTACAATGAGCAGTTCTTC. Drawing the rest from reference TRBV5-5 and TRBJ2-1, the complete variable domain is DAGVTQSPTHLIKTRGQQVTLRCSPISGHKSVSWYQQVLGQGPQFIFQYYEKEERGRGNFPDRFSARQFPNYSSELNVNALLLGDSALYLCASSLAVTASYNEQFFGPGTRLTVL.

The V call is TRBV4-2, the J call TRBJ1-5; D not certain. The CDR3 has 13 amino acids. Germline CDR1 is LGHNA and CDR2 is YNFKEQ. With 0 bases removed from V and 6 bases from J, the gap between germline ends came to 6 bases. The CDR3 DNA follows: TGTGCCAGCAGCCAAGATGGGGTTCAGCCCCAGCATTTT. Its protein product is CASSQDGVQPQHF.

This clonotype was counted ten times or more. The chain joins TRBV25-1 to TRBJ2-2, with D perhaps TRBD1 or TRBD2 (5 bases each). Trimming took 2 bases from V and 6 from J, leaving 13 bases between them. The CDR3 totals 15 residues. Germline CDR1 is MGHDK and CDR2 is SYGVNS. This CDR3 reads CASSEHEGLPGELFF. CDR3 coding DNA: TGTGCCAGCAGTGAACATGAGGGGCTTCCCGGGGAGCTGTTTTTT.

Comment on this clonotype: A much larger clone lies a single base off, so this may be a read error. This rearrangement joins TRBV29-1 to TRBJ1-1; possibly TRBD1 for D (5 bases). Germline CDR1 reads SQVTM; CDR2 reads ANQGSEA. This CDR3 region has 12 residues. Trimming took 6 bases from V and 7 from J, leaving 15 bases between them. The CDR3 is CSVTAGLIEAFF. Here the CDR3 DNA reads TGCAGCGTAACAGCAGGGTTGATTGAAGCTTTCTTT.

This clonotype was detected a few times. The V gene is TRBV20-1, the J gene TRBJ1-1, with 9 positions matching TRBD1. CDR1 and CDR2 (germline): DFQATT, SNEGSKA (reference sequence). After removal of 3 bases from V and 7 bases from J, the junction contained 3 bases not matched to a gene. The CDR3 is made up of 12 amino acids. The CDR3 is CSARTGGDEAFF. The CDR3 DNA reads TGCAGTGCTAGGACAGGGGGTGATGAAGCTTTCTTT.

The DNA of the CDR3 is TGTGCCAGCAGCGTAGAACTAGCGGTGAACACCGGGGAGCTGTTTTTT. Amino acids: CASSVELAVNTGELFF. This chain connects TRBV9 to TRBJ2-2; TRBD2 matches at 8 bases. This CDR3 has 16 amino acids. V gave up 0 bases and J gave up 1 base; unmatched junction bases: 2. Germline V gives CDR1 SGDLS, CDR2 YYNGEE.

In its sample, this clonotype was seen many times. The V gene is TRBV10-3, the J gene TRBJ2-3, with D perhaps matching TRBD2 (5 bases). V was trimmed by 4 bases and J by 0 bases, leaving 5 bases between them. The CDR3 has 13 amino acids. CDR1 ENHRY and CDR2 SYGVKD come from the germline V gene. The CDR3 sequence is CAISGTSTDTQYF. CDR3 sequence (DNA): TGTGCCATCAGTGGGACTAGCACAGATACGCAGTATTTT.

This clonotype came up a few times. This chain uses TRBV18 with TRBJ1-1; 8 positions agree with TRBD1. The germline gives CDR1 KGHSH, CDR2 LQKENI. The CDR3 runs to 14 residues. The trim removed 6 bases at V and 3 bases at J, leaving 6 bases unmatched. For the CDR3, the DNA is TGTGCCAGCTCCCGGACAGGGTTGGACACTGAAGCTTTCTTT. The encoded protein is CASSRTGLDTEAFF.

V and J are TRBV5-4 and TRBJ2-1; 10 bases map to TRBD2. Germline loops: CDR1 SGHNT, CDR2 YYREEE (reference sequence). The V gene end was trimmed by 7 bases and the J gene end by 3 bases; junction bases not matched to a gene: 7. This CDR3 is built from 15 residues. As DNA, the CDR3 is TGTGCCAGCTGGTTAGCGGGGGGTGACTACAATGAGCAGTTCTTC. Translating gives CASWLAGGDYNEQFF.